Listed here are 18 T cell receptor beta chains from one sample, sequenced in a study of cytomegalovirus exposure and HLA in healthy donors. The primer mix had 60 Vbeta and 13 Jbeta primers. Generated by immunoSEQ multiplex PCR, the TCRdb table keeps only in-frame clones and is missing some. The sample contains over 150,000 clones, approximately 80% of which appear only once. Material: PBMCs. The receptors stem from a man aged 25-45 years in good health and CMV-seropositive.

V usage is TRBV2 and J usage is TRBJ1-1, with a tentative D call TRBD1 (6 bases). CDR1 is SNHLY, CDR2 FYNNEI, per germline. CDR3 length equals 12 residues. The V end lost 6 bases, the J end lost 6 bases, and 11 bases lay between the germline ends. As DNA, the CDR3 is TGTGCCAGCAGCAGGGGTAGGGCTGAAGCTTTCTTT. It is translated as CASSRGRAEAFF.

The V and J genes are TRBV19 and TRBJ2-3; D gene uncertain. The germline V gene encodes CDR1 LNHDA and CDR2 SQIVND (reference sequence). The CDR3 has 15 residues. V was trimmed by 2 bases and J by 0 bases, leaving 9 bases between them. As DNA, the CDR3 is TGTGCCAGTAGTATATTTGGCCAGAGCACAGATACGCAGTATTTT. Protein sequence: CASSIFGQSTDTQYF.

The CDR3 loop reads CASSYSDRGGTEAFF. CDR3 DNA sequence: TGTGCCAGCAGTTACTCAGACAGGGGAGGCACTGAAGCTTTCTTT. The chain has TRBV25-1 and TRBJ1-1, with TRBD1 matching 8 bases. This CDR3 region has 15 residues. Germline CDR1 is MGHDK and CDR2 is SYGVNS. Germline trimming cut 5 bases from V and 4 bases from J; bases unmatched to any gene: 9.

The rearrangement uses TRBV4-2 and TRBJ2-7, with 10 nucleotides matching TRBD2. The CDR3 consists of 15 residues. After removal of 2 bases from V and 2 bases from J, the junction contained 3 bases not matched to a gene. Germline V lookup: CDR1 LGHNA, CDR2 YNFKEQ. The CDR3 DNA is TGTGCCAGCAGCCAACTAGCGGGGGAGACCTACGAGCAGTACTTC. This translates into CASSQLAGETYEQYF.

The chain is built from TRBV7-2 and TRBJ2-1; TRBD2 matches 9 bases. Germline V CDR1 and CDR2: SGHTA, FQGNSA. Trimming cost V 5 bases and J 3 bases; bases outside gene matches: 5. The CDR3 contains 15 residues. CDR3 residues: CASSAGAGGYNEQFF. CDR3 coding DNA: TGTGCCAGCAGCGCGGGAGCGGGAGGCTACAATGAGCAGTTCTTC. Combining the CDR3 with reference TRBV7-2 and TRBJ2-1 gives the whole variable domain GAGVSQSPSNKVTEKGKDVELRCDPISGHTALYWYRQSLGQGLEFLIYFQGNSAPDKSGLPSDRFSAERTGGSVSTLTIQRTQQEDSAVYLCASSAGAGGYNEQFFGPGTRLTVL.

The V gene is TRBV9, the J gene TRBJ2-7; 9 bases align to TRBD2. There are 15 residues in the CDR3. Unmatched junction bases numbered 7, after V lost 4 bases and J lost 2 bases. Per the germline V gene, CDR1 is SGDLS and CDR2 is YYNGEE. The CDR3 loop is CASSPSGGFTYEQYF. In nucleotides, the CDR3 is TGTGCCAGCAGCCCCAGCGGGGGGTTCACCTACGAGCAGTACTTC.

There are a few counts of this clone. This chain links TRBV7-2 with TRBJ2-1, with TRBD1 matching 7 bases. Germline V gene data show CDR1 as SGHTA and CDR2 as FQGNSA. The CDR3 is made up of 15 amino acids. J gave up 6 bases and V 5 bases, and 10 bases lay outside the gene matches. The CDR3 reads CASSASTGAPNEQFF. The CDR3 region has the DNA TGTGCCAGCAGCGCCTCTACAGGGGCGCCCAATGAGCAGTTCTTC.

The J gene is TRBJ2-1, the V gene TRBV4-3; 13 nucleotides align to TRBD2. Per germline, CDR1 LGHNA and CDR2 YSLEER. J lost 4 bases, V lost 3 bases, and 0 bases had no gene match. The CDR3 loop spans 15 amino acids. CDR3 in DNA: TGCGCCAGCAGCCAGACTAGCGGGGGGTACAATGAGCAGTTCTTC. It is translated as CASSQTSGGYNEQFF.

CDR3 protein: CASSSTSTGFGDEQYF. In DNA form, the CDR3 reads TGTGCCAGCAGCTCTACTTCGACAGGGTTTGGGGACGAGCAGTACTTC. This chain uses TRBV13 with TRBJ2-7, with 7 nucleotides matching TRBD1. The trim removed 4 bases at V and 5 bases at J, leaving 14 bases unmatched. The CDR3 is made up of 16 amino acids. Germline lookup yields CDR1 PRHDT and CDR2 FYEKMQ (reference sequence).

The chain carries TRBV6-1 and TRBJ2-7; 9 bases are shared with TRBD2. Germline V gives CDR1 MNHNS, CDR2 SASEGT. J was trimmed by 3 bases and V by 5 bases; bases with no gene match: 2. The CDR3 covers 13 residues. Here the CDR3 DNA reads TGTGCCAGCAGTACGACTAGCGGCTACGAGCAGTACTTC. Translation: CASSTTSGYEQYF.

This clone was detected only a few times. The chain couples TRBV4-1 to TRBJ2-6; 11 bases map to TRBD1. CDR1 is MGHRA, CDR2 YSYEKL, per germline. V lost 2 bases to trimming and J lost 2 bases; unmatched junction nucleotides: 11. This CDR3 is 20 amino acids long. In nucleotides, the CDR3 is TGCGCCAGCAGCCAACGGGGGACAGGGGGGGAGGTCCCTGGGGCCAACGTCCTGACTTTC. Translating it yields CASSQRGTGGEVPGANVLTF.

V usage is TRBV5-4 and J usage is TRBJ2-5; 7 positions agree with TRBD1. The CDR3 runs 15 residues. From germline, CDR1 is SGHNT and CDR2 YYREEE (reference sequence). V was pared by 0 bases and J by 1 base, with 3 bases of the junction left unmatched. The CDR3 reads CASSLVAGGQETQYF. In nucleotides, the CDR3 is TGTGCCAGCAGCTTGGTGGCAGGGGGCCAAGAGACCCAGTACTTC.

The genes are TRBV10-2 and TRBJ1-3; D possibly corresponds to TRBD1 (6 bases). V was trimmed by 8 bases and J by 4 bases, leaving 12 bases between them. The length of the CDR3 is 13 residues. Germline CDR1 is WSHSY and CDR2 is SAAADI. CDR3 coding DNA: TGCGCCAGCCAAAGCGGGGGCGGAAACACCATATATTTT. It translates to CASQSGGGNTIYF.

The chain is built from TRBV5-1 and TRBJ1-1, with TRBD1 matching 7 bases. Losses at the gene ends were 4 bases for V and 4 bases for J; bases not matched to a gene: 7. The CDR3 has 14 residues. The V gene's germline CDR1 is SGHRS and CDR2 YFSETQ. The CDR3 region is CASSRGQEGTEAFF. CDR3 DNA sequence: TGCGCCAGCAGCCGAGGACAGGAGGGCACTGAAGCTTTCTTT.

This rearrangement joins TRBV7-2 to TRBJ2-5; D might be TRBD2 (6 bases). Germline assignment: CDR1 SGHTA and CDR2 FQGNSA. Trimming cost V 8 bases and J 5 bases, with 15 bases left between them. The CDR3 sequence is 13 residues long. The CDR3, as DNA: TGTGCCAGCGGGCCGGGGGTAGGGGAGACCCAGTACTTC. This sequence encodes CASGPGVGETQYF.

The chain carries TRBV11-3 and TRBJ1-6; possible D gene TRBD1, 6 bases. Trimming removed 5 bases from V and 6 bases from J, with 11 bases in between. Per the germline V gene, CDR1 is SGHNT and CDR2 is YENEEA. The CDR3 totals 14 residues. This CDR3 is CASSPSRGNSPLHF. Here the CDR3 DNA reads TGTGCCAGCAGCCCCTCCAGGGGTAATTCACCCCTCCACTTT.

This chain connects TRBV5-1 to TRBJ2-2, with D unresolved. V gave up 0 bases and J gave up 5 bases, with 5 bases separating them. This CDR3 comprises 13 residues. Germline loops: CDR1 SGHRS, CDR2 YFSETQ. The CDR3 protein is CASSLDGTGELFF. The CDR3 nucleotides are TGCGCCAGCAGCTTGGACGGTACCGGGGAGCTGTTTTTT.

This clone was found once. The chain combines TRBV5-4 with TRBJ2-2, with D possibly matching TRBD1 (5 bases). The germline gives CDR1 SGHNT, CDR2 YYREEE (reference sequence). The CDR3 loop spans 16 amino acids. V was clipped by 0 bases and J by 4 bases, with 13 bases between them. The CDR3 here is CASSLVEVGPTGELFF. DNA for the CDR3: TGTGCCAGCAGCTTGGTAGAGGTGGGGCCCACCGGGGAGCTGTTTTTT.